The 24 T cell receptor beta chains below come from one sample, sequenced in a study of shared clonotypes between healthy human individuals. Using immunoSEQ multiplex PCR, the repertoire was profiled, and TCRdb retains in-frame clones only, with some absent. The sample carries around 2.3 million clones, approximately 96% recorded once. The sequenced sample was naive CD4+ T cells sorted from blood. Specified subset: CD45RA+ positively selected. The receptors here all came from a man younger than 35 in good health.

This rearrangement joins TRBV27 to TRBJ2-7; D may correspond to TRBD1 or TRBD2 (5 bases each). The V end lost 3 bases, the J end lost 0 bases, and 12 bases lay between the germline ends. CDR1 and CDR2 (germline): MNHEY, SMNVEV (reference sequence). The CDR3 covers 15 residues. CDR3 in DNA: TGTGCCAGCAGTTTCTCCGGGACGGGCTCCTACGAGCAGTACTTC. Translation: CASSFSGTGSYEQYF.

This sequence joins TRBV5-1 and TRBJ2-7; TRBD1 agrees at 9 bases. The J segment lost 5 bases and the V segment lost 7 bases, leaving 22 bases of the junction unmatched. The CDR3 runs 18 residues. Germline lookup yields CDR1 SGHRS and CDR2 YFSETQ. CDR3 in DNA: TGCGCCAGCCCCGATCCCGACAGGGGGATCGTTAATTCTGACGAGCAGTACTTC. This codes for CASPDPDRGIVNSDEQYF.

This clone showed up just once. CDR3 in DNA: TGTGCAAGTCGCTTAGCGGTGAGGGGGGACCAAGAGACCCAGTACTTC. Translating it yields CASRLAVRGDQETQYF. The rearrangement joins TRBV12-2 to TRBJ2-5. TRBV12-2 is given as a pseudogene. The CDR3 contains 16 residues.

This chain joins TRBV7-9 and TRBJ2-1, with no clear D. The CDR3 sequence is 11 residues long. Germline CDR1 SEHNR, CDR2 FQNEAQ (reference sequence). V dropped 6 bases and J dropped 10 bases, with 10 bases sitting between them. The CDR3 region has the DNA TGTGCCAGCAGTCGTGACCGGGAGCAGTTCTTC. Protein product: CASSRDREQFF.

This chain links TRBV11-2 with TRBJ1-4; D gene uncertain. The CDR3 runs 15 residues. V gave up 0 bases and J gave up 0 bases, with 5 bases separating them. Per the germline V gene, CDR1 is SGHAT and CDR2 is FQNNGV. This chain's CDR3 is CASSLDGSTNEKLFF. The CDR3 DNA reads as TGTGCCAGCAGCTTAGATGGATCAACTAATGAAAAACTGTTTTTT.

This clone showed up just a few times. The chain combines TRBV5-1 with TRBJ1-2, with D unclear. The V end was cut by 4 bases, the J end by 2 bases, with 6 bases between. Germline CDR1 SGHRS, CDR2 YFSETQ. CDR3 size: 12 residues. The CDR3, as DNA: TGCGCCAGCAGCGAGCTGAACTATGGCTACACCTTC. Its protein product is CASSELNYGYTF.

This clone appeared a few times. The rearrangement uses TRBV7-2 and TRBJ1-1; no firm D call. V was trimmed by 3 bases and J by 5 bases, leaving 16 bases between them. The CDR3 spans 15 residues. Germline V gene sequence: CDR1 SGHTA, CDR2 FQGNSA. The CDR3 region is CASSLLRTSETEAFF. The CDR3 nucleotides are TGTGCCAGCAGCTTGCTGAGAACGTCCGAAACTGAAGCTTTCTTT.

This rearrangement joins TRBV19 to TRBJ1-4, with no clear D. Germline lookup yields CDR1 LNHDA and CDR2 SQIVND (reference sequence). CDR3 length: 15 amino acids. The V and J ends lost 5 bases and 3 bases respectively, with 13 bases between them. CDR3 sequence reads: CASSRWSPPNEKLFF. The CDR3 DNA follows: TGTGCCAGTAGTCGGTGGAGTCCACCTAATGAAAAACTGTTTTTT.

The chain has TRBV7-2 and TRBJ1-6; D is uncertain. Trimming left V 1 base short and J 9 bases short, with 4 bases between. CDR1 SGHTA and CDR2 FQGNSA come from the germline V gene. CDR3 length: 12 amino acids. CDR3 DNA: TGTGCCAGCAGCTTAGGCTTTTCACCCCTCCACTTT. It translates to CASSLGFSPLHF.

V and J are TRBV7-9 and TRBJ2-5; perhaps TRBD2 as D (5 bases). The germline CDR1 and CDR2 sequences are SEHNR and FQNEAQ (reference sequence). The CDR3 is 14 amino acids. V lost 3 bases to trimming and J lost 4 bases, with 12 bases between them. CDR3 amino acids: CASSFRTDGETQYF. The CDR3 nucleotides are TGTGCCAGCAGCTTCAGGACTGACGGAGAGACCCAGTACTTC. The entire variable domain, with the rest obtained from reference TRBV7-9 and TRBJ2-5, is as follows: DTGVSQNPRHKITKRGQNVTFRCDPISEHNRLYWYRQTLGQGPEFLTYFQNEAQLEKSRLLSDRFSAERPKGSFSTLEIQRTEQGDSAMYLCASSFRTDGETQYFGPGTRLLVL.

The CDR3 loop reads CASSGRILYEQYF. Written as DNA, the CDR3 is TGTGCCAGTAGCGGACGGATACTTTACGAGCAGTACTTC. V is TRBV19 and J is TRBJ2-7; no definite D call. The CDR3 has 13 residues. V gave up 6 bases and J gave up 4 bases, with 13 bases separating them. Looked up from germline, CDR1 is LNHDA and CDR2 is SQIVND (reference sequence).

The CDR3 region is CASSATSGYNEQFF. The CDR3 nucleotides are TGTGCCAGCTCGGCGACTAGCGGCTACAATGAGCAGTTCTTC. V gene TRBV7-2 combines with J gene TRBJ2-1; 9 bases match TRBD2. The CDR3 runs 14 residues. Germline values: CDR1 SGHTA, CDR2 FQGNSA. The trim removed 8 bases at V and 3 bases at J, leaving 5 bases unmatched.

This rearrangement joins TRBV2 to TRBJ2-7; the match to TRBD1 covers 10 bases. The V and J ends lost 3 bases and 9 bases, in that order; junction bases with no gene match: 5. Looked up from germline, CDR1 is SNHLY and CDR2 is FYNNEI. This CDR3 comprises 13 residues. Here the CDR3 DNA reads TGTGCCAGCAGTGAGGGACAGGGGTTGGCGCAGTACTTC. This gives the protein CASSEGQGLAQYF.

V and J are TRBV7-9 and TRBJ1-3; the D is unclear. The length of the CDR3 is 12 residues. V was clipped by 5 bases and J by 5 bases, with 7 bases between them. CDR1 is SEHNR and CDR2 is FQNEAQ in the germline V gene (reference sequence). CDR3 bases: TGTGCCAGCAGCGTGCTGAGAAACACCATATATTTT. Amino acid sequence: CASSVLRNTIYF.

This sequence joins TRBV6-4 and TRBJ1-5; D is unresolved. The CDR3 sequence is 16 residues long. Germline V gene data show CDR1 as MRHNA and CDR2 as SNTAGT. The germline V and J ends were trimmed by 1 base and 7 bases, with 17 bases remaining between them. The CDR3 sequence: CASSDCGGRGWQPQHF. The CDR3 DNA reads TGTGCCAGCAGTGACTGCGGCGGGCGCGGATGGCAGCCCCAGCATTTT.

Here the CDR3 reads CATSSPGQWNSPLHF. The CDR3 region has the DNA TGTGCCACCAGCAGCCCGGGACAGTGGAATTCACCCCTCCACTTT. The gene calls are TRBV15 and TRBJ1-6; 7 bases line up with TRBD1. After removal of 3 bases from V and 7 bases from J, the junction contained 6 bases not matched to a gene. Germline CDR1 reads LNHNV; CDR2 reads YYDKDF (reference sequence). This CDR3 has 15 amino acids.

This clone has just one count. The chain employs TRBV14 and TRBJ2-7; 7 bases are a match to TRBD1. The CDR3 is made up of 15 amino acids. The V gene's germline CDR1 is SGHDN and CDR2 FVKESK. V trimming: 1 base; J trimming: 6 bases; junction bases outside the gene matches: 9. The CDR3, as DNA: TGTGCCAGCAGCCAAGTCACAGGGGCACGGGGCGAGCAGTACTTC. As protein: CASSQVTGARGEQYF.

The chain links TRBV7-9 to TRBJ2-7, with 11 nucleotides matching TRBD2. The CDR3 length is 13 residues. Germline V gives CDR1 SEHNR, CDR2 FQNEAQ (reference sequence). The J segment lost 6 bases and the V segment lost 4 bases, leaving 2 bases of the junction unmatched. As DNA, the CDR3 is TGTGCCAGCAGCTCTAGCGGGAGGACCGAGCAGTACTTC. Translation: CASSSSGRTEQYF.

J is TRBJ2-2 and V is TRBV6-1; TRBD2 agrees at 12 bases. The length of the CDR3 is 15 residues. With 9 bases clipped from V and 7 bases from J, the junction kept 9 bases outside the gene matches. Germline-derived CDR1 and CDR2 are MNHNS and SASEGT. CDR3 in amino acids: CARIGLAGWDGELFF. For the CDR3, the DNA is TGTGCCAGAATTGGACTAGCGGGGTGGGACGGGGAGCTGTTTTTT.

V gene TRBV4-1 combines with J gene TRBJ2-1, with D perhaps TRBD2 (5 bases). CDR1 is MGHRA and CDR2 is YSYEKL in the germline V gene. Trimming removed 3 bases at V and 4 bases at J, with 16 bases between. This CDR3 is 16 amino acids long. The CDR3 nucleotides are TGCGCCAGCAGCCAGCCCTATGCGGGCCTGTACAATGAGCAGTTCTTC. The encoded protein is CASSQPYAGLYNEQFF.

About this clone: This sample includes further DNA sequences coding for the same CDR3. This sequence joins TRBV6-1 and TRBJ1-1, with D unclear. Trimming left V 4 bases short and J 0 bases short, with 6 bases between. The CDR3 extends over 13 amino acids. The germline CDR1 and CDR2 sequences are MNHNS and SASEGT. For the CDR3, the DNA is TGTGCCAGCAGTGCGGGGATGAACACTGAAGCTTTCTTT. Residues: CASSAGMNTEAFF.

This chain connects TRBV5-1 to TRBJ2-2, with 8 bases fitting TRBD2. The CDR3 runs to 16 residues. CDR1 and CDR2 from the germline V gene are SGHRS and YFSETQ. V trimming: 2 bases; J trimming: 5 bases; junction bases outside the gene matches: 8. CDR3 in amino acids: CASSFSASGPTGELFF. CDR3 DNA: TGCGCCAGCAGCTTTAGCGCTAGCGGGCCAACCGGGGAGCTGTTTTTT.

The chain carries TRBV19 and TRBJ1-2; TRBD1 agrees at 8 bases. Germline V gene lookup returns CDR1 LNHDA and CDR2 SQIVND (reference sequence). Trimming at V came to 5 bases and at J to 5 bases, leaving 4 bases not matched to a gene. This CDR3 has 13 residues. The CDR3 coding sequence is TGTGCCAGTAGTGGGACAGGCCTTTATGGCTACACCTTC. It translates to CASSGTGLYGYTF.

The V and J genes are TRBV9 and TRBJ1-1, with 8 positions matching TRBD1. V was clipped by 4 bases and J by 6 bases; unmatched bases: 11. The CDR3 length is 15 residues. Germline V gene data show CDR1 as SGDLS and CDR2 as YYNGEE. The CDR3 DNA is TGTGCCAGCAGCCCCTTGGACAGGGTGACCTCTGAAGCTTTCTTT. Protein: CASSPLDRVTSEAFF.